The clone carrying this TCR beta chain was detected a few times. Antigen specificity is unknown. The CDR3 length is 13 residues. Trimming at V came to 5 bases and at J to 2 bases, leaving 2 bases not matched to a gene. Germline loops: CDR1 SGHKS, CDR2 YYEKEE (reference sequence). The data belong to a study of T cells after yellow fever vaccination. Broader study findings: The study re-detected most primary-vaccination clones after the booster (about 96% CD4, almost 90% CD8). Across the CD4 and CD8 compartments, a small share of clonotypes was present in both.

Using its own MiXCR run on the 5' RACE reads, TCRdb lists one record per CDR3 protein. In the table there are a few hundred thousand distinct CDR3 sequences, around 9.3% of which are singletons. Sample: CD4+ T cells sorted from PBMCs, taken 5 days after the yellow fever booster vaccination. The V and J genes are TRBV5-5 and TRBJ2-3, with 7 bases lining up with TRBD2. This clonotype was sampled from a man younger than 35 who received the YFV17D yellow fever vaccine. The DNA for the CDR3 is TGTGCCAGCAGTCGGGAGGCCACAGATACGCAGTATTTT. The encoded protein is CASSREATDTQYF.